The 17 T cell receptor beta chains presented below share a single source sample, sequenced in a study of OX40 agonist ivuxolimab in advanced cancers. The repertoire was sequenced with immunoSEQ multiplex PCR; TCRdb's copy has only in-frame clones and lacks some. There are 48,000 or so clones in the sample; around 80% occur only once, and about 7.3% lies in the top ten. The source was CD4+ or CD8+ T cells sorted from blood, collected in a trial of the OX40 agonist ivuxolimab. The receptors stem from an adult with an advanced solid tumor such as melanoma, head and neck, liver or kidney cancer.

In its sample, this clone was seen once. The V call is TRBV15, the J call TRBJ1-5, with unresolved D. This CDR3 has 15 residues. From germline, CDR1 is LNHNV and CDR2 YYDKDF (reference sequence). V was clipped by 3 bases and J by 7 bases, with 16 bases between them. The DNA of the CDR3 is TGTGCCACCAGCAGTCACGGGAGCCACGGGCAGCCCCAGCATTTT. It is translated as CATSSHGSHGQPQHF.

The sample holds a few counts of this clone. The chain has TRBV9 and TRBJ2-7, with 9 bases identical to TRBD2. Germline V gene sequence: CDR1 SGDLS, CDR2 YYNGEE. The length of the CDR3 is 15 residues. J lost 0 bases, V lost 0 bases, and 1 base had no gene match. The chain's CDR3 is CASSVGLAASYEQYF. The CDR3 DNA is TGTGCCAGCAGCGTAGGACTAGCGGCCTCCTACGAGCAGTACTTC.

V gene TRBV30 combines with J gene TRBJ1-5; D not certain. Germline CDR1 and CDR2: GTSNPN and SVGIG (reference sequence). The CDR3 sequence is 13 residues long. V was trimmed by 1 base and J by 5 bases, leaving 9 bases between them. In nucleotides, the CDR3 is TGTGCCTGGAGTGGATCGGCCGATCAGCCCCAGCATTTT. Its protein product is CAWSGSADQPQHF. Full variable domain (rest looked up from reference TRBV30 and TRBJ1-5): SQTIHQWPATLVQPVGSPLSLECTVEGTSNPNLYWYRQAAGRGLQLLFYSVGIGQISSEVPQNLSASRPQDRQFILSSKKLLLSDSGFYLCAWSGSADQPQHFGDGTRLSIL.

The chain combines TRBV4-3 with TRBJ1-4; D possibly corresponds to TRBD1 (5 bases). CDR3 length: 17 residues. Trimming took 0 bases from V and 3 from J, leaving 14 bases between them. Germline lookup yields CDR1 LGHNA and CDR2 YSLEER. This chain's CDR3 is CASSQDARGGANEKLFF. The CDR3 coding sequence is TGCGCCAGCAGCCAAGATGCCCGAGGAGGGGCTAATGAAAAACTGTTTTTT.

The chain couples TRBV18 to TRBJ1-3; D is ambiguous. The ends were cut back, 1 base at V and 4 bases at J, with 11 bases in the middle. The germline gives CDR1 KGHSH, CDR2 LQKENI. The CDR3 runs 15 residues. CDR3 DNA: TGTGCCAGCTCACCACAGAGGATGGGAGGAAACACCATATATTTT. This codes for CASSPQRMGGNTIYF.

This clone was counted a single time. The same CDR3 can be traced to other DNA sequences in this sample. The gene calls are TRBV19 and TRBJ2-3, with a weak D call TRBD1 (5 bases). Trimming took off 2 bases at V and 2 bases at J, with 11 bases between the two ends. Germline CDR1 is LNHDA and CDR2 is SQIVND (reference sequence). The CDR3 totals 15 residues. CDR3 nucleotides: TGTGCCAGTAGTATATCCCCAGGGCTCACAGATACGCAGTATTTT. This translates into CASSISPGLTDTQYF.

This clone was observed many times. The chain carries TRBV4-1 and TRBJ2-1; D is perhaps TRBD2 (6 bases). CDR1 and CDR2 (germline): MGHRA, YSYEKL. Trimming stripped 0 bases from V and 1 base from J, with 10 bases between. CDR3 length: 16 residues. CDR3 sequence (DNA): TGCGCCAGCAGCCAAGAAACTGCGGGGTCCTACAATGAGCAGTTCTTC. Amino acid sequence: CASSQETAGSYNEQFF.

The DNA of the CDR3 is TGTGCCAGCAGCTTAGAGCCGGCAGGGGGTCAGCCCCAGCATTTT. This encodes CASSLEPAGGQPQHF. This sequence joins TRBV7-9 and TRBJ1-5; 7 bases align to TRBD1. CDR1 is SEHNR and CDR2 is FQNEAQ in the germline V gene (reference sequence). The length of the CDR3 is 15 residues. J lost 6 bases, V lost 1 base, and 6 bases had no gene match. The full variable domain, its missing parts supplied by reference TRBV7-9 and TRBJ1-5, is DTGVSQNPRHKITKRGQNVTFRCDPISEHNRLYWYRQTLGQGPEFLTYFQNEAQLEKSRLLSDRFSAERPKGSFSTLEIQRTEQGDSAMYLCASSLEPAGGQPQHFGDGTRLSIL.

This clone was observed a single time. V and J are TRBV2 and TRBJ2-6, with D perhaps matching TRBD2 (6 bases). Germline loops: CDR1 SNHLY, CDR2 FYNNEI. The length of the CDR3 is 16 residues. The V end was cut by 4 bases, the J end by 0 bases, with 10 bases between. The CDR3 spells CASSAEGPSGANVLTF. CDR3 coding DNA: TGTGCCAGCAGTGCGGAGGGGCCCTCTGGGGCCAACGTCCTGACTTTC.

This sequence joins TRBV6-5 and TRBJ2-7; 10 bases are shared with TRBD1. CDR3 size: 15 residues. Germline loops: CDR1 MNHEY, CDR2 SVGAGI. V lost 6 bases and J lost 2; bases outside the gene matches: 7. CDR3 sequence: CASRDRGLVTYEQYF. CDR3 sequence (DNA): TGTGCCAGCAGAGACAGGGGGCTAGTTACCTACGAGCAGTACTTC.

This rearrangement joins TRBV28 to TRBJ2-7, with D perhaps matching TRBD2 (5 bases). This CDR3 has 16 residues. Germline V gene lookup returns CDR1 MDHEN and CDR2 SYDVKM. The V end was cut by 7 bases, the J end by 6 bases, with 25 bases between. CDR3: CASTHGHRGSRGEQYF. CDR3 DNA sequence: TGTGCCAGCACACACGGCCACCGGGGTAGCCGGGGCGAGCAGTACTTC.

The CDR3: CASSVGLNSYNEQFF. DNA of the CDR3: TGTGCCAGCAGCGTGGGACTCAACTCCTACAATGAGCAGTTCTTC. The V and J genes are TRBV7-2 and TRBJ2-1; perhaps TRBD2 as D (6 bases). Germline V gene lookup returns CDR1 SGHTA and CDR2 FQGNSA. V dropped 5 bases and J dropped 0 bases, with 11 bases sitting between them. The length of the CDR3 is 15 residues.

The chain is built from TRBV6-1 and TRBJ2-3; 9 bases are a match to TRBD2. Germline CDR1 MNHNS, CDR2 SASEGT. J lost 0 bases, V lost 0 bases, and 4 bases had no gene match. This CDR3 is 17 amino acids long. This chain's CDR3 is CASSEALAGYSTDTQYF. CDR3 coding DNA: TGTGCCAGCAGTGAAGCCCTAGCGGGATATAGCACAGATACGCAGTATTTT.

The chain joins TRBV15 to TRBJ1-4; no firm D call. V lost 5 bases, J lost 8 bases, and 15 bases lay in between. The CDR3 is 14 residues long. CDR1 is LNHNV, CDR2 YYDKDF, per germline (reference sequence). The CDR3 DNA sequence: TGTGCCACCAGCCCCAGTCAATTGGTGGAAAAACTGTTTTTT. Encoded protein: CATSPSQLVEKLFF.

The chain recombines TRBV2 with TRBJ2-4, with D maybe TRBD2 (5 bases). The CDR3 consists of 14 residues. The germline V gene encodes CDR1 SNHLY and CDR2 FYNNEI. Trimming left V 3 bases short and J 15 bases short, with 21 bases between. The CDR3 DNA is TGTGCCAGCAGTGAGTTGGATTTCGGGGATCGGAGGTACTTC. This encodes CASSELDFGDRRYF.

V and J are TRBV19 and TRBJ2-1; 11 bases fit TRBD2. The CDR3 length is 15 residues. CDR1 LNHDA and CDR2 SQIVND come from the germline V gene (reference sequence). V trimming: 4 bases; J trimming: 4 bases; junction bases outside the gene matches: 3. Written as DNA, the CDR3 is TGTGCCAGTAGTACAACTAGCGGGAGATACAATGAGCAGTTCTTC. Its translation: CASSTTSGRYNEQFF.

This clone was counted only a few times. This chain joins TRBV7-2 and TRBJ1-3, with unresolved D. V was pared by 3 bases and J by 2 bases, with 17 bases between. The CDR3 sequence is 17 residues long. Germline values: CDR1 SGHTA, CDR2 FQGNSA. For the CDR3, the DNA is TGTGCCAGCAGCTTCTCCGAGGACCTATATACTGGAAACACCATATATTTT. Translating it yields CASSFSEDLYTGNTIYF.